The 6 T cell receptor beta chains listed next were all sequenced from one sample in a study of CD8 T cells in ankylosing spondylitis. General study results and limits: A motif of fewer than ten highly homologous TCR beta variants was seen as apparently characteristic of ankylosing spondylitis blood.

Each CDR3 protein is one row after TCRdb ran MiXCR on the 5' RACE reads. The sample holds roughly 440,000 distinct CDR3 sequences; 17% are singletons and the top ten take 0.85% to 1.3%. No antigen has been identified for these receptors. Sequencing used blood, either unsorted or a sorted T cell fraction (not recorded which). These receptor sequences come from a male donor with ankylosing spondylitis.

The V call is TRBV29-1, the J call TRBJ2-3; D unclear. The V end was cut by 3 bases, the J end by 2 bases, with 9 bases between. Germline V gives CDR1 SQVTM, CDR2 ANQGSEA. This CDR3 contains 13 residues. This CDR3 is CSVDFSHTDTQYF. CDR3 sequence (DNA): TGCAGCGTTGATTTTAGCCACACAGATACGCAGTATTTT.

J is TRBJ1-6 and V is TRBV4-3; a possible D gene is TRBD1 (5 bases). The germline gives CDR1 LGHNA, CDR2 YSLEER. The V and J ends lost 0 bases and 10 bases respectively, with 13 bases between them. This CDR3 is 15 amino acids long. The CDR3 DNA reads TGCGCCAGCAGCCAAGAAAATGCAGGGAACTCACCCCTCCACTTT. Protein: CASSQENAGNSPLHF.

This clonotype was seen a handful of times. The chain carries TRBV7-9 and TRBJ2-1; 12 bases line up with TRBD2. The V gene end was trimmed by 2 bases and the J gene end by 5 bases; junction bases not matched to a gene: 4. The germline CDR1 and CDR2 sequences are SEHNR and FQNEAQ (reference sequence). The CDR3 runs 16 residues. The DNA for the CDR3 is TGTGCCAGCAGCTTACCTCTAGCGGGAGGGGACAATGAGCAGTTCTTC. Its translation is CASSLPLAGGDNEQFF.

This clonotype has a count of ten or more. The chain is built from TRBV12-3 or TRBV12-4 and TRBJ2-7; D is perhaps TRBD2 (6 bases). The V and J ends lost 2 bases and 1 base respectively, with 18 bases between them. This CDR3 is built from 17 residues. The CDR3, as DNA: TGTGCCAGCAGTTTACCTAATAGGAGGGGAAGGTCCTACGAGCAGTACTTC. Protein product: CASSLPNRRGRSYEQYF.

Ten or more counts support this clonotype. This sequence joins TRBV10-1 and TRBJ2-3; TRBD1 matches at 7 bases. Germline V gene lookup returns CDR1 WNHNN and CDR2 SYGVQD (reference sequence). The V gene end was trimmed by 6 bases and the J gene end by 2 bases; junction bases not matched to a gene: 5. CDR3 length: 14 residues. The CDR3 reads CASREGGSTDTQYF. CDR3 DNA sequence: TGCGCCAGCAGAGAAGGGGGCTCCACAGATACGCAGTATTTT.

There are a few counts of this clonotype. The chain combines TRBV10-3 with TRBJ2-1, with 9 bases fitting TRBD2. V was clipped by 2 bases and J by 8 bases; unmatched bases: 4. Germline V gene sequence: CDR1 ENHRY, CDR2 SYGVKD. The CDR3 contains 14 residues. As DNA, the CDR3 is TGTGCCATCAGTGAGGCGGGGGGGAGGGATGAGCAGTTCTTC. Its protein is CAISEAGGRDEQFF.